The T cell receptor beta chain described here comes from a study of spatial heterogeneity in lung cancer. Whole-study results and caveats: Ubiquitous and regional nonsynonymous mutations were tracked by counts of ubiquitous and regional expanded TCRs, respectively. Tumor mutation counts were tracked by expanded intratumoral alpha and beta TCR counts.

In its sample, this clonotype was seen many times. No antigen is known for it. As to time point: sample taken at primary tumor resection. Unsorted whole RNA from tumor, nontumor lung or frozen PBMC underwent sequencing. Germline-derived CDR1 and CDR2 are MNHEY and SMNVEV (reference sequence). This CDR3 is built from 15 residues. Trimming took 6 bases from V and 3 from J; bases not matched to a gene: 7. TCR cDNA molecules each carried a unique molecular identifier. TCRdb reprocessed the 5' RACE reads via MiXCR and lists one record per CDR3 protein. This table holds around 9,900 distinct CDR3 sequences, less than 7.5% found once.

This material consisted of lung tumor tissue, taken at surgery. The sequence derives from a female donor with early-stage non-small cell lung cancer. The V gene is TRBV27, the J gene TRBJ1-4; 7 nucleotides line up with TRBD1. CDR3 sequence reads: CASSLGTASNEKLFF. Here the CDR3 DNA reads TGTGCCAGCAGCCTGGGGACAGCCTCTAATGAAAAACTGTTTTTT.